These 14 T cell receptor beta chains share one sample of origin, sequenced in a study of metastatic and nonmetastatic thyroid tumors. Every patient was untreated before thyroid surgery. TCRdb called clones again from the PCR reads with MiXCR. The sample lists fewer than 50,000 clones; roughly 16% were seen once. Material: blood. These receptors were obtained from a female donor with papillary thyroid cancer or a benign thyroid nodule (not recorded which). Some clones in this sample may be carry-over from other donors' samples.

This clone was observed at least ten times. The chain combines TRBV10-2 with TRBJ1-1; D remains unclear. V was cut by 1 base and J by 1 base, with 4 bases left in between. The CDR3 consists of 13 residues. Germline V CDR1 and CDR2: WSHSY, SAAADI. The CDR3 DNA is TGCGCCAGCAGTGAGTTCTCGAACACTGAAGCTTTCTTT. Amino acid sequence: CASSEFSNTEAFF.

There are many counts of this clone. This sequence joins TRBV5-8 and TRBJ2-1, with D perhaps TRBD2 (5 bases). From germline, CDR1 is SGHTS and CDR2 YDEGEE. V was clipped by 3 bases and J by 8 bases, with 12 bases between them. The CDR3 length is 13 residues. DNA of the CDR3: TGTGCCAGCAGCTCGGACTTACCCGATGAGCAGTTCTTC. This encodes CASSSDLPDEQFF.

The CDR3 reads CASSHSNRVRGNQPQHF. The CDR3 nucleotides are TGTGCCAGCAGCCATAGTAACAGGGTCAGAGGCAATCAGCCCCAGCATTTT. The genes are TRBV28 and TRBJ1-5; possible D gene TRBD1, 6 bases. V lost 6 bases to trimming and J lost 2 bases, with 20 bases between them. This CDR3 region has 17 residues. Germline V gene lookup returns CDR1 MDHEN and CDR2 SYDVKM.

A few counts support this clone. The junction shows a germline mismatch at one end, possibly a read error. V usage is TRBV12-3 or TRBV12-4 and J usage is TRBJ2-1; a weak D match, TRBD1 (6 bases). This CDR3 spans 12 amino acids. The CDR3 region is CASSPDRSEQLF. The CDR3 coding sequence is TGTGCCAGCAGCCCCGACAGGTCTGAGCAGCTCTTC.

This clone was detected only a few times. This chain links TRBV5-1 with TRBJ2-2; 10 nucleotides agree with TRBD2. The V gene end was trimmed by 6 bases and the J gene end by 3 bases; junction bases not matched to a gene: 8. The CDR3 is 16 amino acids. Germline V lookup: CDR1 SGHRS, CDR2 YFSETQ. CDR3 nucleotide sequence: TGCGCCAGCAAGGAGAGCGGGAGGGGCGACACCGGGGAGCTGTTTTTT. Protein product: CASKESGRGDTGELFF.

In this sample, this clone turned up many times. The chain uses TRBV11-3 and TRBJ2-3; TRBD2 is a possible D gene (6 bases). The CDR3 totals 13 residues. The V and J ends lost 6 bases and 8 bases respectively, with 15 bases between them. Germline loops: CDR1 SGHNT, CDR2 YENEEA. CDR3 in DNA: TGTGCCAGCAGTGTTCGCGGGGACGGTACGCAGTATTTT. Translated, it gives CASSVRGDGTQYF.

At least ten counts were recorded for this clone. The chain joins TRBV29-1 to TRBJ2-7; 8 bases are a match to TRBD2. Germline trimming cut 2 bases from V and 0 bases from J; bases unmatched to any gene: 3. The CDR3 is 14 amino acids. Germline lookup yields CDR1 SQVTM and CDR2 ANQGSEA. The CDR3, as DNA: TGCAGCGTTGAAAGCGGGAGCCTCTCCTACGAGCAGTACTTC. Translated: CSVESGSLSYEQYF.

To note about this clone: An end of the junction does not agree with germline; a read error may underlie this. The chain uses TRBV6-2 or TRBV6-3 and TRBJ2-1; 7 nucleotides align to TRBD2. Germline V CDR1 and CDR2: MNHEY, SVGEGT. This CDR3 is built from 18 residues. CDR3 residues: CASSYLRLAVTLYNEQFF. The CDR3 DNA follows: TGTGCCAGCAGTTACTTACGCCTAGCGGTGACCCTTTACAACGAGCAGTTCTTC.

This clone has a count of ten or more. The CDR3 DNA reads as TGTGCCAGCAGCTTGATAGATACGCAGTATTTT. Protein product: CASSLIDTQYF. V usage is TRBV11-2 and J usage is TRBJ2-3; D is unclear. The V gene lost 3 bases and the J gene lost 5 bases, with 3 bases spanning the gap. CDR3 size: 11 residues. Germline loops: CDR1 SGHAT, CDR2 FQNNGV. The full variable domain, completed using reference TRBV11-2 and TRBJ2-3, is EAGVAQSPRYKIIEKRQSVAFWCNPISGHATLYWYQQILGQGPKLLIQFQNNGVVDDSQLPKDRFSAERLKGVDSTLKIQPAKLEDSAVYLCASSLIDTQYFGPGTRLTVL.

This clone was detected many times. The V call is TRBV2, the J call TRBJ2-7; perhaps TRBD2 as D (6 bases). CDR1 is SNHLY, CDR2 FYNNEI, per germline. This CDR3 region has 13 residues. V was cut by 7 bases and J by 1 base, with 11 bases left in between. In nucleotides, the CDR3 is TGTGCCAGCAACCAGGGAGGTTCCTACGAGCAGTACTTC. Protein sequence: CASNQGGSYEQYF.

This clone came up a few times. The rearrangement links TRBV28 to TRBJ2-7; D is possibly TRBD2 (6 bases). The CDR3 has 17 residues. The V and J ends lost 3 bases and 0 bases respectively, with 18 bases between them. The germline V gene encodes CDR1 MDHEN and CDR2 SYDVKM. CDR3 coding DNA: TGTGCCAGCAGTTTTTACGCTAGCGAGGACCCCTCCTACGAGCAGTACTTC. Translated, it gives CASSFYASEDPSYEQYF. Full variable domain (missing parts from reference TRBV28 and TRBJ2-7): DVKVTQSSRYLVKRTGEKVFLECVQDMDHENMFWYRQDPGLGLRLIYFSYDVKMKEKGDIPEGYSVSREKKERFSLILESASTNQTSMYLCASSFYASEDPSYEQYFGPGTRLTVT.

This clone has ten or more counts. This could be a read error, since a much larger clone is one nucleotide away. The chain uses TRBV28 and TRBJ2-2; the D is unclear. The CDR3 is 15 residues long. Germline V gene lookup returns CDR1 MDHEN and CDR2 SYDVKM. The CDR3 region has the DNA TGTGCCAGCAGTTTTTCCGGGTGGAACACCGAGGAGCTGTTTTTT. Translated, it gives CASSFSGWNTEELFF.

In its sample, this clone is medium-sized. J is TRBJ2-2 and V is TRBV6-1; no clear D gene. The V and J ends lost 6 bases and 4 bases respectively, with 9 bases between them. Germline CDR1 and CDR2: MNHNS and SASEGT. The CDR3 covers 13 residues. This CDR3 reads CASRIQTTGELFF. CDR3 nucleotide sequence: TGTGCCAGCAGAATACAGACCACCGGGGAGCTGTTTTTT.

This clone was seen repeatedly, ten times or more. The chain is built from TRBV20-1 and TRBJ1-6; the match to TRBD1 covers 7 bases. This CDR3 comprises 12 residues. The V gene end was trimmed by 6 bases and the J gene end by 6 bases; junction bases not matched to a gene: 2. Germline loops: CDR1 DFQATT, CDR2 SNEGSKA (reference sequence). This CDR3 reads CSARDSNSPLHF. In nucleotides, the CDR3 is TGCAGTGCAAGGGACAGTAATTCACCCCTCCACTTT.